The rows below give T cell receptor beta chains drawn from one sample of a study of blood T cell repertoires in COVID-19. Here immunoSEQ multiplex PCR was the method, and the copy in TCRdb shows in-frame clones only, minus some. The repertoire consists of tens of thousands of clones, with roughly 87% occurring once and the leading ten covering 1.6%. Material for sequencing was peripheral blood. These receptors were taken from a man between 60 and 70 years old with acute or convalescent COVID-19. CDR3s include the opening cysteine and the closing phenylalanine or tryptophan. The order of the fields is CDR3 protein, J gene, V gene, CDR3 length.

CDR3aa: CASSYSRLLSYEQYF; j_gene: TRBJ2-7; v_gene: TRBV6-6; len: 15
CDR3aa: CASSQDRAGGYTF; j_gene: TRBJ1-2; v_gene: TRBV5-6; len: 13
CDR3aa: CASSSRTGTGNTIYF; j_gene: TRBJ1-3; v_gene: TRBV9; len: 15
CDR3aa: CSVQTGSNQPQHF; j_gene: TRBJ1-5; v_gene: TRBV29-1; len: 13
CDR3aa: CARSLGLTDHSYNEQFF; j_gene: TRBJ2-1; v_gene: TRBV7-5; len: 17
CDR3aa: CASSLIGGQYSYNEQFF; j_gene: TRBJ2-1; v_gene: TRBV5-5; len: 17
CDR3aa: CSAEPGGTDTQYF; j_gene: TRBJ2-3; v_gene: TRBV29-1; len: 13
CDR3aa: CASSQQGGEKLFF; j_gene: TRBJ1-4; v_gene: TRBV6-5; len: 13
CDR3aa: CASSDEGVTKNIQYF; j_gene: TRBJ2-4; v_gene: TRBV2; len: 15
CDR3aa: CASSYRGIVSRTEAFF; j_gene: TRBJ1-1; v_gene: TRBV6-2/TRBV6-3; len: 16
CDR3aa: CASSVRAGANVLTF; j_gene: TRBJ2-6; v_gene: TRBV9; len: 14
CDR3aa: CASSNDRSSYNEQFF; j_gene: TRBJ2-1; v_gene: TRBV5-1; len: 15
CDR3aa: CASRDRVVGNQPQHF; j_gene: TRBJ1-5; v_gene: TRBV2; len: 15
CDR3aa: CAISESSGSPTEAFF; j_gene: TRBJ1-1; v_gene: TRBV10-3; len: 15
CDR3aa: CATEGGVGSPLHF; j_gene: TRBJ1-6; v_gene: TRBV6-5; len: 13
CDR3aa: CASRGPPTGFLPMKGDF; j_gene: TRBJ2-7; v_gene: TRBV28; len: 17
CDR3aa: CASTESSGNTIYF; j_gene: TRBJ1-3; v_gene: TRBV19; len: 13
CDR3aa: CATKASGGGEQFF; j_gene: TRBJ2-1; v_gene: TRBV15; len: 13
CDR3aa: CASSYSRGLGNTIYF; j_gene: TRBJ1-3; v_gene: TRBV6-5; len: 15
CDR3aa: CASSIAGQGLAEAFF; j_gene: TRBJ1-1; v_gene: TRBV19; len: 15
CDR3aa: CAWRRRGAGRGYTF; j_gene: TRBJ1-2; v_gene: TRBV30; len: 14
CDR3aa: CASSVRGPVEKLFF; j_gene: TRBJ1-4; v_gene: TRBV19; len: 14
CDR3aa: CASSKRPGDLPYEQYF; j_gene: TRBJ2-7; v_gene: TRBV21-1; len: 16
CDR3aa: CAWRKVGGSGANVLTF; j_gene: TRBJ2-6; v_gene: TRBV30; len: 16
CDR3aa: CASSLAIAGVGEQFF; j_gene: TRBJ2-1; v_gene: TRBV5-1; len: 15
CDR3aa: CASRRNNSPLHF; j_gene: TRBJ1-6; v_gene: TRBV12-3/TRBV12-4; len: 12
CDR3aa: CASRGQGNFVDYGYTF; j_gene: TRBJ1-2; v_gene: TRBV7-9; len: 16
CDR3aa: CASSPPNRPDYGYTF; j_gene: TRBJ1-2; v_gene: TRBV5-4; len: 15
CDR3aa: CASSPWGGTSGGRTYNEQFF; j_gene: TRBJ2-1; v_gene: TRBV5-1; len: 20